A selection of T cell receptor beta chains follows, all from one sample in a study of monozygotic twins with cystic fibrosis. Sequenced by immunoSEQ multiplex PCR; TCRdb stores in-frame clones only, minus some. The sample holds 20,000 to 25,000 clones, approximately 98% seen once. The sequenced sample consisted of blood. The receptors come from a girl aged 10 to 17 with cystic fibrosis. The CDR3 runs from the conserved cysteine through the conserved F or W. The D gene is left open where the match is weak. Size is omitted from some rows. Given values are once, few, many or a class for expanded clones.

clone_size j_call d_call cdr3_length v_call cdr3_aa cdr3_nt
NA TRBJ2-3 TRBD2 17 TRBV4-3 CASSQGPLAGHTDTQYF TGCGCCAGCAGCCAAGGTCCTCTAGCGGGGCACACAGATACGCAGTATTTT
once TRBJ2-1 TRBD2 15 TRBV7-2 CASRTTSGSYNEQFF TGTGCCAGCAGGACAACTAGCGGGTCCTACAATGAGCAGTTCTTC
NA TRBJ2-7 NA 13 TRBV28 CATRSAGQYEQYF TGTGCCACTAGGTCGGCAGGCCAGTACGAGCAGTACTTC
NA TRBJ2-6 TRBD1 17 TRBV11-1 CASSEPGQGSGANVLTF TGTGCCAGCAGCGAACCGGGACAGGGGTCCGGGGCCAACGTCCTGACTTTC
NA TRBJ1-2 NA 15 TRBV2 CASSREGSPNYGYTF TGTGCCAGCAGCCGAGAAGGGTCTCCTAACTATGGCTACACCTTC
NA TRBJ1-6 NA 14 TRBV7-8 CASSLGGGDSPLHF TGTGCCAGCAGCTTGGGGGGAGGGGACTCACCCCTCCACTTT
NA TRBJ2-2 TRBD1 15 TRBV19 CASSIGDRRTGELFF TGTGCCAGTAGTATAGGGGACAGGCGCACCGGGGAGCTGTTTTTT
NA TRBJ1-2 TRBD1 15 TRBV7-9 CASSLYRTGGDGYTF TGTGCCAGCAGCTTATATAGGACAGGTGGCGACGGCTACACCTTC
NA TRBJ2-3 NA 15 TRBV7-9 CASSSRTVITDTQYF TGTGCCAGCAGCTCCCGGACAGTAATCACAGATACGCAGTATTTT
NA TRBJ1-5 NA 18 TRBV21-1 CASSKEETGSDSNQPQHF TGTGCCAGCAGCAAAGAGGAGACAGGGTCGGATAGCAATCAGCCCCAGCATTTT
NA TRBJ1-2 NA 14 TRBV7-9 CASSPEDGDYGYTF TGTGCCAGCAGCCCTGAGGACGGAGACTATGGCTACACCTTC
NA TRBJ2-2 NA 13 TRBV7-6 CASSRDYTGELFF TGTGCCAGCAGCCGGGACTACACCGGGGAGCTGTTTTTT
NA TRBJ2-2 NA 16 TRBV15 CATSRGGLVNTGELFF TGTGCCACCAGCAGGGGGGGACTTGTGAACACCGGGGAGCTGTTTTTT
NA TRBJ2-7 TRBD2 16 TRBV6-5 CASSYSVAGLSYEQYF TGTGCCAGCAGTTACTCTGTAGCGGGCTTGTCCTACGAGCAGTACTTC
once TRBJ2-5 NA 14 TRBV28 CASSLAPGGETQYF TGTGCCAGCAGTTTAGCGCCCGGTGGGGAGACCCAGTACTTC
NA TRBJ2-2 NA 16 TRBV7-2 CASNDPPSGNTGELFF TGTGCCAGCAACGATCCTCCCAGCGGGAACACCGGGGAGCTGTTTTTT